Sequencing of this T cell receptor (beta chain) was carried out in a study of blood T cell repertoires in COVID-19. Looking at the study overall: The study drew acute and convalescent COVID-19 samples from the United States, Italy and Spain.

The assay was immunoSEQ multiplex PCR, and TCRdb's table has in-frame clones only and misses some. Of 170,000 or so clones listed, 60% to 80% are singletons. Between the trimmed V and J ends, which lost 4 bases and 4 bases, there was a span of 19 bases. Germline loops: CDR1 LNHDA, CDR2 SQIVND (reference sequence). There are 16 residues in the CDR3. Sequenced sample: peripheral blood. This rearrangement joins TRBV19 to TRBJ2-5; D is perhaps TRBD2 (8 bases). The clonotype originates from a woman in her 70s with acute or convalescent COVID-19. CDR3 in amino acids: CASSKPGQAGGETQYF. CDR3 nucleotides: TGTGCCAGTAGTAAACCCGGACAGGCGGGAGGAGAGACCCAGTACTTC. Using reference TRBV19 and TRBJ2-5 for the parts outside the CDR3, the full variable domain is DGGITQSPKYLFRKEGQNVTLSCEQNLNHDAMYWYRQDPGQGLRLIYYSQIVNDFQKGDIAEGYSVSREKKESFPLTVTSAQKNPTAFYLCASSKPGQAGGETQYFGPGTRLLVL.